This T cell receptor (beta chain) was found in a study of immune evolution from preneoplasia to lung adenocarcinoma. Study-wide results and limits: Normal lung had the highest top T cell clone frequencies. Later-stage lesions seemingly showed higher T cell density and diversity than normal lung.

Deletions cut 5 bases from V and 2 bases from J, with 9 bases between. The CDR3 spans 13 residues. Germline V gene data show CDR1 as SGHAT and CDR2 as FQNNGV. The data were produced by immunoSEQ multiplex PCR, yet TCRdb's version contains in-frame clones alone and is incomplete. Of about 4,000 clones listed, just over 85% are singletons. As concerns this clone: Its cognate antigen is unknown.

The chain carries TRBV11-2 and TRBJ2-5, with D uncertain. Sequences were obtained from FFPE minimally invasive lung adenocarcinoma tissue. The receptor was derived from a person between 65 and 79 years old with lung adenocarcinoma. CDR3 sequence reads: CASSPGSQETQYF. CDR3 DNA sequence: TGTGCCAGCAGCCCGGGCTCTCAAGAGACCCAGTACTTC. The whole variable domain, filled in from reference TRBV11-2 and TRBJ2-5, reads EAGVAQSPRYKIIEKRQSVAFWCNPISGHATLYWYQQILGQGPKLLIQFQNNGVVDDSQLPKDRFSAERLKGVDSTLKIQPAKLEDSAVYLCASSPGSQETQYFGPGTRLLVL.